This T cell receptor beta chain was retrieved from a study of vaccination effects on CD4 cells after COVID-19. Points from the study as a whole: Early post-infection timepoints were missing from the study, which also had few convalescent patients.

The table came from immunoSEQ multiplex PCR; TCRdb's copy has only in-frame clones and leaves some out. Among tens of thousands of clones listed, 73% were seen once. The CDR3 is 14 amino acids. Trimming at V came to 6 bases and at J to 1 base, leaving 9 bases not matched to a gene. Germline V gene lookup returns CDR1 GTSNPN and CDR2 SVGIG (reference sequence). In the case of this clone: What it binds is unknown.

Antigen-specific CD4+ T cells expanded by the ViraFEST assay with viral peptide pools were then sequenced. Following 10 days of culture, CD4+ T cells were isolated. It was between March and December 2020 that the person had a SARS-CoV-2 infection confirmed by PCR. Peptides at about 10 ug/ml and IL-2 at about 9.8 IU/ml were added to about 2 million PBMC per well. The sample in question was CD4+ T cells from PBMCs cultured with a peptide pool, obtained before COVID-19 vaccination. This receptor was identified in a human donor who had a prior SARS-CoV-2 infection. J is TRBJ2-7 and V is TRBV30, with 7 bases aligning to TRBD1. DNA for the CDR3: TGTGCCTGCCTAACGAAGGGGGCTTCCTACGAGCAGTACTTC. It yields the protein CACLTKGASYEQYF.